This T cell receptor beta chain comes out of a study of spatial heterogeneity in lung cancer. Study-wide background: The donor population consisted of approximately 70 patients with untreated, early-stage non-small cell lung cancer.

The CDR3 sequence is 16 residues long. Germline loops: CDR1 SGHRS, CDR2 YFSETQ. Trimming removed 0 bases from V and 1 base from J, with 10 bases in between. TCRdb independently ran MiXCR on the 5' RACE reads; one entry per CDR3 protein. The sample consists of around 110,000 distinct CDR3 sequences, more than 10% of them appearing once. Indicated time point: blood at routine non-recurrence follow-up after resection. Researchers sequenced whole RNA taken from tumor, nontumor lung or frozen PBMC without sorting. The V gene is TRBV5-1, the J gene TRBJ2-2; TRBD1 might be the D (5 bases). This clonotype was sampled from a male donor with early-stage non-small cell lung cancer. Material: PBMCs, obtained at follow-up. CDR3 amino acids: CASSLANTGNTGELFF. CDR3 coding DNA: TGCGCCAGCAGCTTGGCCAATACAGGGAACACCGGGGAGCTGTTTTTT.